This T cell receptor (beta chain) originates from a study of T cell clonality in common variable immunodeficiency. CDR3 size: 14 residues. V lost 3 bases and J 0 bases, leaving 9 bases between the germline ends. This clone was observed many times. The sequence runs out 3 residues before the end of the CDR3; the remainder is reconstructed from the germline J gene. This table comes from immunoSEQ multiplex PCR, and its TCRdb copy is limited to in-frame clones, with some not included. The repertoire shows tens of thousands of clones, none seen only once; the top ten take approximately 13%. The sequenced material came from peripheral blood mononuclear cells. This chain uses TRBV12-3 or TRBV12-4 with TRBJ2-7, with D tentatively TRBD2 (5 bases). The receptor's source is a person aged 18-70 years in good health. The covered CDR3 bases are TGTGCCAGCAGTTTCGGGGTCGGCTCCTACGAG. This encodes CASSFGVGSYE. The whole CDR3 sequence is CASSFGVGSYEQYF.